This TCR beta chain was identified in a study of cytomegalovirus exposure and HLA in healthy donors. Overall study: Within the Caucasian-associated ancestry cluster were roughly 81% of the roughly 400 genotyped donors.

This CDR3 is built from 15 residues. V lost 3 bases to trimming and J lost 4 bases; unmatched junction nucleotides: 4. In germline, CDR1 is MNHNS, CDR2 SASEGT. Findings and limits, study-wide: It is likely that the observed cluster of highly shared sequence variants was a sequencing artifact. CMV serostatus was the sole immune exposure information available. For most TCR beta V segments, an earlier analysis put the productive rate at about 87% or about 30% of the time.

As concerns this clone: What it binds is not known.

PCR primers comprised 60 Vbeta and 13 Jbeta primers. Sequencing used immunoSEQ multiplex PCR; TCRdb keeps in-frame clones, though not all of them. This sample's table reports more than 50,000 clones. The receptor comes from a man aged 18 to 29 in good health and CMV-seropositive. This chain joins TRBV6-1 and TRBJ1-3; 9 bases align to TRBD1. The source material was PBMCs. CDR3 DNA sequence: TGTGCCAGCAGTGAGGGACAGGGAATAGGAAACACCATATATTTT. Translated, it gives CASSEGQGIGNTIYF.